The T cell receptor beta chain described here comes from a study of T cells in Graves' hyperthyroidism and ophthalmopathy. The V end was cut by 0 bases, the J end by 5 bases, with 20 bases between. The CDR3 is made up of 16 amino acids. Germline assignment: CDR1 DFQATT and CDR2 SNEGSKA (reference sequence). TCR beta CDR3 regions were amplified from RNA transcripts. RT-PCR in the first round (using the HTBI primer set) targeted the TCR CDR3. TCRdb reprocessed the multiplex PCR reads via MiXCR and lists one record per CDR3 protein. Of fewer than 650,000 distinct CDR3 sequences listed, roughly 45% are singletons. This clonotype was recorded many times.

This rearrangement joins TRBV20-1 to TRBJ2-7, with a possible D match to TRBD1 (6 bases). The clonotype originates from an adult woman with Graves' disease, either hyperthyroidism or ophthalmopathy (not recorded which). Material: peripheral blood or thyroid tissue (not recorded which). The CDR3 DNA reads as TGCAGTGCTAGAGATTCCCTTGGGGGCCGGTCCCACGAGCAGTACTTC. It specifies CSARDSLGGRSHEQYF.